This T cell receptor beta chain is drawn from a study of shared clonotypes between healthy human individuals. Across the whole study: Used for every donor were three CD4 naive, three CD4 memory, two CD8 naive and one CD8 memory plate.

Both subsets, CD45RA+ naive and CD45RA-negative memory, were split from the CD4+ cells. TCRdb's copy holds only in-frame clones and misses some; the assay was immunoSEQ multiplex PCR. Among some 2.1 million clones listed, 85% to 95% were seen once. CDR1 WNHNN and CDR2 SYGVQD come from the germline V gene (reference sequence). V shed 8 bases and J 4 bases; nucleotides not matched to a gene: 6. The CDR3 spans 15 residues. Specimen: naive CD4+ T cells sorted from blood. Subset indicated: CD45RA+ positively selected. The V and J genes are TRBV10-1 and TRBJ2-1; TRBD2 matches 12 bases. The receptor comes from a man between 18 and 35 years old in good health. CDR3 nucleotide sequence: TGCGCCAGCTCGACTAGCGGGGGTTCTTACAATGAGCAGTTCTTC. Translation: CASSTSGGSYNEQFF.